This TCR beta chain originates from a study of identical twins. Findings and caveats of the study: Researchers reported excess low generation probability among twin-shared out-of-frame alpha sequences. Insertions ran lower in abundant cord blood beta clonotypes, though not in memory repertoires. It was out-of-frame TCR alpha sharing in monozygotic twins that models underestimated. With beta out-of-frame sequences, excess sharing by twins was weaker.

From the 5' RACE reads, TCRdb called clonotypes with MiXCR, one entry per CDR3 protein. The sample has approximately 620,000 distinct CDR3 sequences, over 8.5% seen once; the top ten hold roughly 0.97%. This clonotype was seen a handful of times. The antigen is not known. At one end the junction does not follow the germline gene, possibly because of a read error. The sample was also linked to a second study, of yellow fever vaccine responses in identical twins.

This receptor was identified in a young woman in good health. Material for sequencing was PBMCs.

The CDR3 DNA sequence: TGTGCCAGCAGCCCCCCCGCCAGCGTCCTGACTTTC. This codes for CASSPPASVLTF. V gene TRBV3-1 combines with J gene TRBJ2-6; D is uncertain. The germline gives CDR1 LGHDT, CDR2 YNNKEL (reference sequence). This CDR3 spans 12 amino acids.